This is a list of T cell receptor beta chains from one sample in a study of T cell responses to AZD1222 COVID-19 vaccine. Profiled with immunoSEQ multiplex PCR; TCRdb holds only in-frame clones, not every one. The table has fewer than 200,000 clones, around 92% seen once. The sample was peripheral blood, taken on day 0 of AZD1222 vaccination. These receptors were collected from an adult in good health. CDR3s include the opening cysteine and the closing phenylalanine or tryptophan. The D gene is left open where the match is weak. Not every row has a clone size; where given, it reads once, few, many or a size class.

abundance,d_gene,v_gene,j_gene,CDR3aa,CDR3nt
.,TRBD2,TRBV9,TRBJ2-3,CASSVGLSGGGTDTQYF,TGTGCCAGCAGCGTAGGATTAAGCGGGGGGGGCACAGATACGCAGTATTTT
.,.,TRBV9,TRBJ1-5,CASSVGDSNQPQHF,TGTGCCAGCAGCGTAGGGGACAGCAATCAGCCCCAGCATTTT
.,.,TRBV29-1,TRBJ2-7,CSASGAYEQYF,TGCAGCGCCTCTGGGGCCTACGAGCAGTACTTC
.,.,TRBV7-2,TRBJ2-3,CASSLGLDTQYF,TGTGCCAGCAGCTTGGGACTTGATACGCAGTATTTT
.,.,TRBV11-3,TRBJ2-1,CASSIEGTDEQFF,TGTGCCAGCAGCATAGAAGGGACGGATGAGCAGTTCTTC
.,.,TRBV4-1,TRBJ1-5,CASSPQGNQPQHF,TGCGCCAGCAGCCCGCAGGGAAATCAGCCCCAGCATTTT
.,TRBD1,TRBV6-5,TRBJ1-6,CASSYRQGRNSPLHF,TGTGCCAGCAGTTACAGACAGGGTAGGAATTCACCCCTCCACTTT
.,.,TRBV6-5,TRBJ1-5,CASSPGVFQPQHF,TGTGCCAGCAGTCCAGGGGTATTTCAGCCCCAGCATTTT
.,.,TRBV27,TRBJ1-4,CASSLQGTNEKLFF,TGTGCCAGCAGTTTACAGGGAACTAATGAAAAACTGTTTTTT
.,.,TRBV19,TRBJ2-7,CASSEGGYEQYF,TGTGCCAGTAGTGAGGGGGGATACGAGCAGTACTTC
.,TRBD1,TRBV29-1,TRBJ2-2,CSVEDDRWGQRGTGELFF,TGCAGCGTTGAAGACGATAGATGGGGACAGCGAGGAACCGGGGAGCTGTTTTTT
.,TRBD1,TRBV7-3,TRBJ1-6,CASSSTGGASPLHF,TGTGCCAGCAGCTCGACAGGGGGCGCTTCACCCCTCCACTTT
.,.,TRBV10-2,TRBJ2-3,CASSRLADTQYF,TGCGCCAGCAGCAGACTCGCAGATACGCAGTATTTT
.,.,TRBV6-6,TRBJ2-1,CASSFALNEQFF,TGTGCCAGCAGTTTTGCGTTAAATGAGCAGTTCTTC
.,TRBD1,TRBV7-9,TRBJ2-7,CASSSARQGYEQYF,TGTGCCAGCAGCTCCGCACGACAGGGCTACGAGCAGTACTTC
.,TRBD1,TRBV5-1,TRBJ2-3,CASSLAGQGTDTQYF,TGCGCCAGCAGCTTGGCGGGACAGGGTACAGATACGCAGTATTTT
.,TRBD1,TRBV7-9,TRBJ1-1,CASSLDDRVEAEAFF,TGTGCCAGCAGCTTGGATGACAGGGTGGAAGCTGAAGCTTTCTTT
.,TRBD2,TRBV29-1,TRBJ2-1,CSVIGLAGGTEQFF,TGCAGCGTGATCGGACTAGCGGGGGGGACTGAGCAGTTCTTC
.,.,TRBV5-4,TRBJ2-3,CASSVDNTDTQYF,TGTGCCAGCAGCGTGGACAACACAGATACGCAGTATTTT
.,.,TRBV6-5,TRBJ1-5,CASPEPGGHQPQHF,TGTGCCAGCCCCGAACCGGGGGGTCACCAGCCCCAGCATTTT
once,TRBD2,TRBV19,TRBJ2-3,CATSGGGGDTQYF,TGTGCCACCTCCGGCGGGGGGGGAGATACGCAGTATTTT
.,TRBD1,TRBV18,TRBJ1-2,CASSPGQGENYGYTF,TGTGCCAGCTCACCGGGACAGGGCGAGAACTATGGCTACACCTTC
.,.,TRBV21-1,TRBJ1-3,CASSTHLQGSGNTIYF,TGTGCCAGCAGCACACACCTACAGGGCTCTGGAAACACCATATATTTT
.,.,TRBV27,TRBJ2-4,CASRLGRARRNIQYF,TGTGCCAGCAGGTTAGGTCGCGCTCGGCGAAACATTCAGTACTTC
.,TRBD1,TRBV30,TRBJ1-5,CAWSEGTGSNQPQHF,TGTGCCTGGAGTGAGGGGACAGGGAGCAATCAGCCCCAGCATTTT
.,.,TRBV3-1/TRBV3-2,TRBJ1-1,CASSGGSGYTEAFF,TGTGCCAGCAGCGGGGGATCGGGTTACACTGAAGCTTTCTTT
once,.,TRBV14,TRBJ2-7,CASSLQVGNYEQYF,TGTGCCAGCAGCCTTCAGGTGGGGAACTACGAGCAGTACTTC
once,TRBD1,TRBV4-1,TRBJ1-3,CASSQDQGARGNTIYF,TGCGCCAGCAGCCAAGACCAGGGGGCGCGCGGAAACACCATATATTTT
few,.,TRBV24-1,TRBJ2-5,CATAGGGQETQYF,TGTGCCACCGCCGGTGGGGGGCAAGAGACCCAGTACTTC
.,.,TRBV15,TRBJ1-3,CATSIGGVSGNTIYF,TGTGCCACCAGCATCGGAGGTGTCTCTGGAAACACCATATATTTT
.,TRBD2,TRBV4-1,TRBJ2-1,CASSQVFKRGRYNEQFF,TGCGCCAGCAGCCAAGTGTTCAAGCGGGGGCGGTACAATGAGCAGTTCTTC
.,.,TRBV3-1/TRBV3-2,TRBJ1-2,CASSQGGRGPSDGYTF,TGTGCCAGCAGCCAAGGGGGACGGGGGCCTTCTGATGGCTACACCTTC
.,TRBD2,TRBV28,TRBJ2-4,CASTTGGGNIQYF,TGTGCCAGCACCACTGGGGGGGGAAACATTCAGTACTTC
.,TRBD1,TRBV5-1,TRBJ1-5,CASSLGDRDHQPQHF,TGCGCCAGCAGCTTGGGGGACAGGGACCATCAGCCCCAGCATTTT